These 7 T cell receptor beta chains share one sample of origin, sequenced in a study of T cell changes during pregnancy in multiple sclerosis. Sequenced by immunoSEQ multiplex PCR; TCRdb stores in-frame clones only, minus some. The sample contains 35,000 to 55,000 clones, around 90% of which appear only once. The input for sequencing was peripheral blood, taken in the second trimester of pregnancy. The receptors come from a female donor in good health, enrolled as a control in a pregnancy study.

CDR3: CASSITGSPSNQPQHF. In DNA form, the CDR3 reads TGTGCCAGTAGTATAACAGGGTCCCCTAGCAATCAGCCCCAGCATTTT. The chain joins TRBV19 to TRBJ1-5; D perhaps matches TRBD1 (6 bases). Trimming took off 2 bases at V and 0 bases at J, with 11 bases between the two ends. Germline CDR1 LNHDA, CDR2 SQIVND (reference sequence). The CDR3 is 16 residues long.

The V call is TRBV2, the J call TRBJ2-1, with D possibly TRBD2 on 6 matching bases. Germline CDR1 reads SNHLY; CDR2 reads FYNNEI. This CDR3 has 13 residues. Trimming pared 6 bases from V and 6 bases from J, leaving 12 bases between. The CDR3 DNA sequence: TGTGCCAGCAGGAGGGGACTGGCCAATGAGCAGTTCTTC. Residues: CASRRGLANEQFF.

CDR3 amino acids: CASSGQGGAGTDTQYF. In DNA, the CDR3 is TGTGCCAGCAGTGGACAGGGTGGGGCGGGCACAGATACGCAGTATTTT. This sequence joins TRBV25-1 and TRBJ2-3; 7 bases map to TRBD1. This CDR3 comprises 16 residues. Germline V gives CDR1 MGHDK, CDR2 SYGVNS. The junction had 8 bases not matched to a gene; V was cut back by 4 bases and J by 1 base. The full variable domain, in which reference TRBV25-1 and TRBJ2-3 provide the parts outside the CDR3, is EADIYQTPRYLVIGTGKKITLECSQTMGHDKMYWYQQDPGMELHLIHYSYGVNSTEKGDLSSESTVSRIRTEHFPLTLESARPSHTSQYLCASSGQGGAGTDTQYFGPGTRLTVL.

CDR3 in DNA: TGTGCCAGCAGCCCTGCAAGAGCGGGAGAGGGTGAGCAGTACTTC. This encodes CASSPARAGEGEQYF. The chain recombines TRBV4-2 with TRBJ2-7; 8 bases are shared with TRBD2. CDR1 and CDR2 from the germline V gene are LGHNA and YNFKEQ. This CDR3 has 15 amino acids. V shed 4 bases, J shed 7 bases, and the junction held 12 bases outside the gene matches.

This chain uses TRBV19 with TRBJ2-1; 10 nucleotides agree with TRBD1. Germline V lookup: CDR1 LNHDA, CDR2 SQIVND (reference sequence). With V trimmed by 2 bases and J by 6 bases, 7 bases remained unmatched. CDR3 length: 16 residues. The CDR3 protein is CASSIMRDRGSNEQFF. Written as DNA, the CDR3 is TGTGCCAGTAGTATAATGAGGGACAGGGGTAGCAATGAGCAGTTCTTC. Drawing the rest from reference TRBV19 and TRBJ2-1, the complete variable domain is DGGITQSPKYLFRKEGQNVTLSCEQNLNHDAMYWYRQDPGQGLRLIYYSQIVNDFQKGDIAEGYSVSREKKESFPLTVTSAQKNPTAFYLCASSIMRDRGSNEQFFGPGTRLTVL.

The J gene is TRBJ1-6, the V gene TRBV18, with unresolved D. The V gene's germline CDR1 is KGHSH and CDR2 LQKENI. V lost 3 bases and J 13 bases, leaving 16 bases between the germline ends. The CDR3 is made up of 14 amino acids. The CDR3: CASSPAAERVPLHF. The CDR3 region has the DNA TGTGCCAGCTCACCCGCGGCAGAGCGGGTCCCCCTCCACTTT.

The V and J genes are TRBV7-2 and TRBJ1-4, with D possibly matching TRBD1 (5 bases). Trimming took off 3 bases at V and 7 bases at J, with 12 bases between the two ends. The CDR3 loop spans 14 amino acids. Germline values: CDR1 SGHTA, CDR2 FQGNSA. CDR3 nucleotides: TGTGCCAGCAGCTTCCAGGGTGGTAGTGAAAAACTGTTTTTT. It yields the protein CASSFQGGSEKLFF. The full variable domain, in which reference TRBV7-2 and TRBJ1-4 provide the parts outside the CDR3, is GAGVSQSPSNKVTEKGKDVELRCDPISGHTALYWYRQSLGQGLEFLIYFQGNSAPDKSGLPSDRFSAERTGGSVSTLTIQRTQQEDSAVYLCASSFQGGSEKLFFGSGTQLSVL.